What follows describes a single TCR beta chain. One junction end does not reproduce the germline sequence, and a read error may be involved. CDR1 LGHNT and CDR2 FRNRAP come from the germline V gene. The CDR3 spans 13 residues. Profiling relied on immunoSEQ multiplex PCR, and the TCRdb table lists in-frame clones only, not all of them. Of 15,000 or so clones in the sample, roughly three fifths were seen once. The data originate from a study of neoadjuvant anti-PD-1 for oral cavity cancer. This sequence was found in a person aged 35-79 years with oral cavity squamous cell carcinoma. The sample consisted of PBMCs, taken before nivolumab (anti-PD-1) treatment. The V gene is TRBV12-5, the J gene TRBJ1-5; no definite D call. CDR3 nucleotides: TGTGCTAGTGGTTTTACCGGCAAACAGCCCCAGCATTTT. Its protein is CASGFTGKQPQHF.